The clone carrying this T cell receptor beta chain has just a few counts. The antigen is undetermined. The data stem from a study of CD8+ T cells in alopecia areata. Study-level background: A regimen of oral tofacitinib, 5 to 10 mg twice daily, was given to treated patients. Regarding the study as a whole: Tofacitinib significantly brought down scalp clonality and expanded CD8+ clones among top 100.

Specified treatment: oral pan-JAK inhibitor, 5-10 mg twice daily. In each case, RNA was isolated and then reverse transcribed into cDNA as the sequencing template. Measured with immunoSEQ multiplex PCR; TCRdb has only the in-frame clones, and not every one. The sample includes 110,000 to 150,000 clones, about 59% of them seen just once. CDR1 is SEHNR and CDR2 is FQNEAQ in the germline V gene (reference sequence). This CDR3 is built from 16 residues. V lost 5 bases to trimming and J lost 3 bases; unmatched junction nucleotides: 9. The clonotype originates from a human donor with alopecia areata. This sample comprised CD8+ T cells sorted from blood, obtained at week 4, from a patient treated with tofacitinib. The gene calls are TRBV7-9 and TRBJ2-1, with TRBD1 identical over 8 bases. The CDR3 loop is CASSLRAGGFYNEQFF. DNA of the CDR3: TGTGCCAGCAGCCTTAGGGCAGGGGGCTTCTACAATGAGCAGTTCTTC.